One sample yielded the 24 T cell receptor beta chains listed below, sequenced in a study of pediatric ulcerative colitis (dated by TCRdb to between 2017 and 2020). Libraries were built with the immunoSEQ multiplex PCR assay. TCRdb took this table from immuneACCESS and kept in-frame rearrangements with V and J called. Such tables lack part of the clones; where checked against another copy, unresolved V genes explain under half of the gap, and the rest is unexplained. The sample table lists about 15,000 clones, about 76% of them with a count of one. Roughly 3.2% of the sample is in the top ten clones. One to two pinch biopsies were taken from the rectum for research during colonoscopy. Sequencing used gut tissue. These receptors all come from a girl aged 10 to 17 with moderate ulcerative colitis.

J is TRBJ2-3 and V is TRBV5-5, with 10 bases identical to TRBD2. Germline trimming cut 4 bases from V and 0 bases from J; bases unmatched to any gene: 5. Germline V lookup: CDR1 SGHKS, CDR2 YYEKEE (reference sequence). CDR3 length: 16 residues. Here the CDR3 DNA reads TGTGCCAGCAGCCCGGGGACTAGCGTTAGCACAGATACGCAGTATTTT. Protein: CASSPGTSVSTDTQYF.

The chain links TRBV5-4 to TRBJ2-3; unclear D gene. Trimming removed 4 bases at V and 1 base at J, with 13 bases between. CDR3 length: 15 residues. In germline, CDR1 is SGHNT, CDR2 YYREEE (reference sequence). The CDR3 DNA reads as TGTGCCAGCAGCCCTCGCGAGCGTGGCACAGATACGCAGTATTTT. It is translated as CASSPRERGTDTQYF. Drawing the rest from reference TRBV5-4 and TRBJ2-3, the complete variable domain is ETGVTQSPTHLIKTRGQQVTLRCSSQSGHNTVSWYQQALGQGPQFIFQYYREEENGRGNFPPRFSGLQFPNYSSELNVNALELDDSALYLCASSPRERGTDTQYFGPGTRLTVL.

Here the CDR3 DNA reads TGTGCCAGCAGCTTAGCGCTCGGGGGACGGGGGACCCAGTACTTC. Translation: CASSLALGGRGTQYF. The chain carries TRBV7-2 and TRBJ2-5; maybe TRBD2 (6 bases). Trimming cost V 0 bases and J 7 bases, with 15 bases left between them. CDR3 length equals 15 residues. Looked up from germline, CDR1 is SGHTA and CDR2 is FQGNSA.

V usage is TRBV28 and J usage is TRBJ2-6; 10 bases match TRBD1. The CDR3 is made up of 17 amino acids. CDR1 MDHEN and CDR2 SYDVKM come from the germline V gene. V lost 3 bases to trimming and J lost 9 bases; unmatched junction nucleotides: 11. In DNA, the CDR3 is TGTGCCAGCAGTTTTAGGGGACAGGGGCTTGAGGACAACGTCCTGACTTTC. It codes for CASSFRGQGLEDNVLTF.

This rearrangement joins TRBV11-2 to TRBJ2-5; D is unresolved. The CDR3 extends over 14 amino acids. Germline V gene sequence: CDR1 SGHAT, CDR2 FQNNGV. V lost 4 bases and J lost 5, with 14 bases in between. In DNA form, the CDR3 reads TGTGCCAGCAGCTCCCACGCCTCCGGGGAGACCCAGTACTTC. Its protein is CASSSHASGETQYF.

V and J are TRBV30 and TRBJ1-1; TRBD1 matches 10 bases. The CDR3 contains 14 residues. V gave up 2 bases and J gave up 7 bases; unmatched junction bases: 7. The V gene's germline CDR1 is GTSNPN and CDR2 SVGIG (reference sequence). In DNA form, the CDR3 reads TGTGCCTGGAGTTCCGACAGGGGGCGAGGTGAAGCTTTCTTT. The encoded protein is CAWSSDRGRGEAFF.

This clone was picked up a small number of times. The chain has TRBV19 and TRBJ2-5, with 7 bases lining up with TRBD1. This CDR3 has 13 amino acids. The germline gives CDR1 LNHDA, CDR2 SQIVND (reference sequence). V shed 0 bases and J 10 bases; nucleotides not matched to a gene: 5. This CDR3 is CASSIDPRQGQYF. The CDR3 region has the DNA TGTGCCAGTAGTATAGATCCCCGACAGGGCCAGTACTTC. The variable domain in full, completed from reference TRBV19 and TRBJ2-5, reads DGGITQSPKYLFRKEGQNVTLSCEQNLNHDAMYWYRQDPGQGLRLIYYSQIVNDFQKGDIAEGYSVSREKKESFPLTVTSAQKNPTAFYLCASSIDPRQGQYFGPGTRLLVL.

The V call is TRBV30, the J call TRBJ1-4; D is perhaps TRBD1 (5 bases). The CDR3 covers 12 residues. The germline V gene has CDR1 GTSNPN and CDR2 SVGIG (reference sequence). V was cut by 5 bases and J by 7 bases, with 11 bases left in between. The CDR3 sequence is CAWGKTVEKLFF. CDR3 coding DNA: TGTGCCTGGGGAAAGACAGTTGAAAAACTGTTTTTT.

The CDR3 is CASSETPGLAGETQYF. In DNA form, the CDR3 reads TGTGCCAGCAGTGAAACCCCCGGACTAGCGGGAGAGACCCAGTACTTC. The chain uses TRBV6-1 and TRBJ2-5; 11 nucleotides agree with TRBD2. V was pared by 2 bases and J by 4 bases, with 6 bases of the junction left unmatched. Germline CDR1 MNHNS, CDR2 SASEGT. This CDR3 is built from 16 residues.

The chain has TRBV5-1 and TRBJ2-5, with D unresolved. The CDR3 is 13 residues long. The germline gives CDR1 SGHRS, CDR2 YFSETQ. Between the trimmed V and J ends, which lost 2 bases and 3 bases, there was a span of 8 bases. The CDR3 DNA follows: TGCGCCAGCAGCTTCCCAGGAGAAGAGACCCAGTACTTC. This translates into CASSFPGEETQYF.

The J gene is TRBJ2-7, the V gene TRBV12-5, with 10 bases identical to TRBD1. The CDR3 length is 15 residues. Looked up from germline, CDR1 is LGHNT and CDR2 is FRNRAP. V lost 6 bases to trimming and J lost 1 base; unmatched junction nucleotides: 6. CDR3 sequence: CASGPGTGVSYEQYF. In DNA form, the CDR3 reads TGTGCTAGTGGCCCCGGGACAGGGGTTTCCTACGAGCAGTACTTC.

The genes are TRBV4-1 and TRBJ2-3; TRBD1 or TRBD2 may be the D gene (6 bases each). CDR1 is MGHRA, CDR2 YSYEKL, per germline. The CDR3 contains 17 residues. Deletions cut 0 bases from V and 1 base from J, with 14 bases between. The CDR3, as DNA: TGCGCCAGCAGCCAAGACAAGGGGGACTTCCGCACAGATACGCAGTATTTT. It translates to CASSQDKGDFRTDTQYF.

The gene calls are TRBV10-3 and TRBJ2-2; D tentatively reads TRBD1 or TRBD2 (5 bases each). CDR3 length equals 16 residues. The germline V gene has CDR1 ENHRY and CDR2 SYGVKD. V was cut by 4 bases and J by 1 base, with 13 bases left in between. The CDR3 loop reads CAISALRGQNTGELFF. CDR3 coding DNA: TGTGCCATCAGTGCCCTACGGGGCCAGAACACCGGGGAGCTGTTTTTT.

This rearrangement joins TRBV28 to TRBJ2-1; possibly TRBD2 for D (5 bases). This CDR3 is built from 14 residues. CDR1 and CDR2 from the germline V gene are MDHEN and SYDVKM. V gave up 6 bases and J gave up 5 bases, with 14 bases separating them. CDR3 bases: TGTGCCAGCAGCCCCGGGATCAGTAACAATGAGCAGTTCTTC. This encodes CASSPGISNNEQFF. The full variable domain, with the rest looked up from reference TRBV28 and TRBJ2-1, is DVKVTQSSRYLVKRTGEKVFLECVQDMDHENMFWYRQDPGLGLRLIYFSYDVKMKEKGDIPEGYSVSREKKERFSLILESASTNQTSMYLCASSPGISNNEQFFGPGTRLTVL.

The V and J genes are TRBV7-9 and TRBJ2-7; possibly TRBD1 or TRBD2 for D (5 bases each). Germline V gene lookup returns CDR1 SEHNR and CDR2 FQNEAQ (reference sequence). Trimming took off 5 bases at V and 2 bases at J, with 16 bases between the two ends. The CDR3 spans 15 residues. For the CDR3, the DNA is TGTGCCAGCAGCCCAACTAGGGGTGAAACCTACGAGCAGTACTTC. It yields the protein CASSPTRGETYEQYF.

The chain carries TRBV10-3 and TRBJ1-2, with D possibly TRBD1 on 6 matching bases. The CDR3 is 12 amino acids. V lost 2 bases and J 7 bases, leaving 8 bases between the germline ends. The germline CDR1 and CDR2 sequences are ENHRY and SYGVKD. For the CDR3, the DNA is TGTGCCATCAGTGAGACAGGGCCTGGCTACACCTTC. Amino acid sequence: CAISETGPGYTF.

The rearrangement links TRBV4-2 to TRBJ1-3, with D unclear. CDR1 is LGHNA and CDR2 is YNFKEQ in the germline V gene. The CDR3 loop spans 16 amino acids. V lost 0 bases, J lost 4 bases, and 13 bases lay in between. The CDR3, as DNA: TGTGCCAGCAGCCAAGATCAAGGAGTTGAAGGAAACACCATATATTTT. Protein product: CASSQDQGVEGNTIYF.

This clone turned up a few times. The chain uses TRBV2 and TRBJ2-5; tentative D call: TRBD2 (6 bases). Deletions cut 7 bases from V and 8 bases from J, with 20 bases between. Per the germline V gene, CDR1 is SNHLY and CDR2 is FYNNEI. The CDR3 totals 14 residues. The CDR3 loop is CASNRLAARGTQYF. The DNA for the CDR3 is TGTGCCAGCAACCGTTTAGCGGCAAGAGGAACCCAGTACTTC.

This clone was detected only a few times. The gene calls are TRBV7-9 and TRBJ2-1; 14 bases are shared with TRBD2. The CDR3 contains 18 residues. Trimming took 5 bases from V and 2 from J; bases not matched to a gene: 8. Germline CDR1 is SEHNR and CDR2 is FQNEAQ (reference sequence). As DNA, the CDR3 is TGTGCCAGCAGCCCCCAGACTAGCGGGAGGGTGGCCTACAATGAGCAGTTCTTC. It codes for CASSPQTSGRVAYNEQFF. The full variable domain, rest sourced from reference TRBV7-9 and TRBJ2-1, is DTGVSQNPRHKITKRGQNVTFRCDPISEHNRLYWYRQTLGQGPEFLTYFQNEAQLEKSRLLSDRFSAERPKGSFSTLEIQRTEQGDSAMYLCASSPQTSGRVAYNEQFFGPGTRLTVL.

The chain carries TRBV7-2 and TRBJ1-2, with D possibly TRBD1 on 6 matching bases. CDR1 is SGHTA and CDR2 is FQGNSA in the germline V gene. V was trimmed by 5 bases and J by 5 bases, leaving 9 bases between them. This CDR3 contains 12 residues. This CDR3 is CASSIQGYGYTF. In nucleotides, the CDR3 is TGTGCCAGCAGCATTCAGGGGTATGGCTACACCTTC. The full variable domain, with the rest looked up from reference TRBV7-2 and TRBJ1-2, is GAGVSQSPSNKVTEKGKDVELRCDPISGHTALYWYRQSLGQGLEFLIYFQGNSAPDKSGLPSDRFSAERTGGSVSTLTIQRTQQEDSAVYLCASSIQGYGYTFGSGTRLTVV.

This clone was detected only once. This rearrangement joins TRBV5-4 to TRBJ2-5; unclear D gene. The V gene's germline CDR1 is SGHNT and CDR2 YYREEE (reference sequence). Trimming removed 2 bases at V and 1 base at J, with 9 bases between. The CDR3 has 14 residues. This chain's CDR3 is CASSLGQLQETQYF. DNA for the CDR3: TGTGCCAGCAGCTTAGGGCAGCTCCAAGAGACCCAGTACTTC.

The chain is built from TRBV4-2 and TRBJ2-7; the D is unclear. The germline CDR1 and CDR2 sequences are LGHNA and YNFKEQ. CDR3 length: 12 amino acids. The ends were cut back, 0 bases at V and 5 bases at J, with 5 bases in the middle. CDR3 in DNA: TGTGCCAGCAGCCAAGACAGAAACGAGCAGTACTTC. Residues: CASSQDRNEQYF.

The rearrangement joins TRBV5-1 to TRBJ2-7; TRBD1 matches at 12 bases. J lost 4 bases, V lost 4 bases, and 3 bases had no gene match. Per germline, CDR1 SGHRS and CDR2 YFSETQ. The CDR3 has 14 amino acids. CDR3 DNA sequence: TGCGCCAGCAGCATGGGACAGGGGGCATACGAGCAGTACTTC. Its translation is CASSMGQGAYEQYF.

The V call is TRBV19, the J call TRBJ2-7, with 7 bases matching TRBD2. Per germline, CDR1 LNHDA and CDR2 SQIVND (reference sequence). With V trimmed by 7 bases and J by 3 bases, 9 bases remained unmatched. The CDR3 contains 14 residues. CDR3 region: CASTARGGNYEQYF. CDR3 DNA sequence: TGTGCCAGTACCGCACGGGGAGGGAACTACGAGCAGTACTTC.